Below, 18 T cell receptor beta chains from the same sample are listed, as sequenced in a study of T cells after yellow fever vaccination. TCRdb called the 5' RACE reads again in MiXCR, with one record for every CDR3 protein. The sample consists of approximately 550,000 distinct CDR3 sequences, roughly 21% of them appearing once. The sample in question was PBMCs, obtained 15 days after the yellow fever booster vaccination. All receptors come from a man aged 25 to 40 who received the YFV17D yellow fever vaccine.

This clonotype was counted a few times. The chain is built from TRBV27 and TRBJ2-3; D may be TRBD1 or TRBD2 (6 bases each). V lost 3 bases, J lost 4 bases, and 14 bases lay in between. This CDR3 is 15 amino acids long. Germline CDR1 reads MNHEY; CDR2 reads SMNVEV (reference sequence). The CDR3 protein is CASSLEGGYADTQYF. The CDR3 nucleotides read TGTGCCAGCAGTTTGGAGGGGGGTTATGCAGATACGCAGTATTTT.

J is TRBJ1-1 and V is TRBV7-2; D uncertain. The V end was cut by 3 bases, the J end by 4 bases, with 6 bases between. The CDR3 is 12 residues long. CDR1 and CDR2 from the germline V gene are SGHTA and FQGNSA. CDR3 sequence (DNA): TGTGCCAGCAGCTTCACTACCACTGAAGCTTTCTTT. Its translation: CASSFTTTEAFF.

The chain joins TRBV3-1 to TRBJ2-1; D is perhaps TRBD2 (5 bases). The V end lost 1 base, the J end lost 15 bases, and 19 bases lay between the germline ends. Germline V gene lookup returns CDR1 LGHDT and CDR2 YNNKEL (reference sequence). The CDR3 has 14 amino acids. The CDR3 region is CASSQVSLEEDPFF. As DNA, the CDR3 is TGTGCCAGCAGCCAAGTCTCACTAGAAGAGGATCCGTTCTTC.

J is TRBJ2-2 and V is TRBV23-1, with 12 nucleotides matching TRBD1. TRBV23-1 is placed among ORFs of uncertain function. The CDR3 loop spans 19 amino acids. V was clipped by 7 bases and J by 5 bases; unmatched bases: 17. The CDR3 DNA follows: TGCGCCAGCACCTTCAGCCGGGACAGGGGGCTATCTAAAACCGGGGAGCTGTTTTTT. Its translation is CASTFSRDRGLSKTGELFF.

This sequence joins TRBV29-1 and TRBJ2-5, with TRBD1 matching 10 bases. V was pared by 4 bases and J by 4 bases, with 3 bases of the junction left unmatched. The CDR3 contains 13 residues. Germline V gives CDR1 SQVTM, CDR2 ANQGSEA. CDR3 in DNA: TGCAGCGTTGGACAGGGGGCGGTAGAGACCCAGTACTTC. Encoded protein: CSVGQGAVETQYF.

The rearrangement uses TRBV7-9 and TRBJ2-3; TRBD1 matches 7 bases. The germline V gene encodes CDR1 SEHNR and CDR2 FQNEAQ (reference sequence). Trimming at V came to 5 bases and at J to 6 bases, leaving 8 bases not matched to a gene. There are 14 residues in the CDR3. The CDR3 here is CASSLAQGVDTQYF. As DNA, the CDR3 is TGTGCCAGCAGCCTCGCCCAGGGGGTGGATACGCAGTATTTT.

This clonotype was seen at least ten times. The chain joins TRBV7-9 to TRBJ2-2, with D perhaps TRBD2 (5 bases). V was clipped by 6 bases and J by 4 bases, with 9 bases between them. Germline V gene data show CDR1 as SEHNR and CDR2 as FQNEAQ (reference sequence). This CDR3 region has 13 residues. CDR3 protein: CASRTSGTGELFF. The CDR3 DNA reads TGTGCCAGCAGGACCAGCGGCACCGGGGAGCTGTTTTTT. Full variable domain (remainder filled in from reference TRBV7-9 and TRBJ2-2): DTGVSQNPRHKITKRGQNVTFRCDPISEHNRLYWYRQTLGQGPEFLTYFQNEAQLEKSRLLSDRFSAERPKGSFSTLEIQRTEQGDSAMYLCASRTSGTGELFFGEGSRLTVL.

This chain links TRBV18 with TRBJ2-1, with 7 bases identical to TRBD1. Trimming cost V 3 bases and J 6 bases; bases outside gene matches: 11. This CDR3 spans 16 amino acids. CDR1 is KGHSH and CDR2 is LQKENI in the germline V gene. DNA of the CDR3: TGTGCCAGCTCACCCAACGTCGGGGACAGCAGCAATGAGCAGTTCTTC. It encodes CASSPNVGDSSNEQFF.

This clonotype has more than one count but fewer than ten. This chain connects TRBV20-1 to TRBJ2-7; D is perhaps TRBD2 (6 bases). V was shortened by 2 bases and J by 5 bases, with 13 bases between the two germline ends. The CDR3 extends over 13 amino acids. CDR1 and CDR2 (germline): DFQATT, SNEGSKA (reference sequence). CDR3 loop: CSARSPLADEQYF. CDR3 nucleotides: TGCAGTGCTAGATCCCCCTTAGCGGACGAGCAGTACTTC.

In this sample, this clonotype turned up a few times. The rearrangement uses TRBV4-3 and TRBJ2-2, with 10 bases that match TRBD2. The CDR3 extends over 15 amino acids. The germline gives CDR1 LGHNA, CDR2 YSLEER. The J segment lost 6 bases and the V segment lost 4 bases, leaving 5 bases of the junction unmatched. CDR3 in DNA: TGCGCCAGCAGCCCCGATAGCGGGAGGTCCGGGGAGCTGTTTTTT. Translated: CASSPDSGRSGELFF.

The chain employs TRBV29-1 and TRBJ2-3, with 9 bases identical to TRBD2. This CDR3 contains 16 residues. The V gene end was trimmed by 4 bases and the J gene end by 0 bases; junction bases not matched to a gene: 8. Germline lookup yields CDR1 SQVTM and CDR2 ANQGSEA. The CDR3 DNA sequence: TGCAGCGTTGCTGGACTAGCGCTAGTGAGCACAGATACGCAGTATTTT. Protein sequence: CSVAGLALVSTDTQYF.

This clonotype was picked up a small number of times. CDR3 loop: CASRQGALNLAYEQYF. The DNA of the CDR3 is TGCGCCAGCAGACAGGGGGCTTTGAATTTGGCCTACGAGCAGTACTTC. The chain is built from TRBV5-1 and TRBJ2-7; 9 nucleotides match TRBD1. Germline assignment: CDR1 SGHRS and CDR2 YFSETQ. This CDR3 spans 16 amino acids. V trimming: 5 bases; J trimming: 2 bases; junction bases outside the gene matches: 11.

This chain links TRBV29-1 with TRBJ2-7, with 9 positions matching TRBD1. The CDR3 contains 13 residues. V lost 7 bases, J lost 6 bases, and 10 bases stayed unmatched. CDR1 and CDR2 from the germline V gene are SQVTM and ANQGSEA. CDR3 region: CSGGDRDLSEQYF. Written as DNA, the CDR3 is TGCAGCGGGGGGGACAGGGATCTCTCCGAGCAGTACTTC.

Here the CDR3 reads CSARDPSRRSYEQYF. As DNA, the CDR3 is TGCAGTGCTAGAGATCCCAGCCGGAGGTCCTACGAGCAGTACTTC. V usage is TRBV20-1 and J usage is TRBJ2-7, with D possibly TRBD2 on 5 matching bases. The V end lost 0 bases, the J end lost 1 base, and 13 bases lay between the germline ends. Germline loops: CDR1 DFQATT, CDR2 SNEGSKA (reference sequence). CDR3 length: 15 amino acids.

A few counts support this clonotype. The rearrangement joins TRBV28 to TRBJ2-1, with no clear D. V gave up 3 bases and J gave up 6 bases, with 12 bases separating them. Germline V CDR1 and CDR2: MDHEN, SYDVKM. The CDR3 runs to 14 residues. Written as DNA, the CDR3 is TGTGCCAGCAGTTTGGAGCCGCTATTCAATGAGCAGTTCTTC. This sequence encodes CASSLEPLFNEQFF.

The V call is TRBV21-1, the J call TRBJ2-2; TRBD2 is the table's D call and was not checked against the DNA. TRBV21-1 corresponds to a pseudogene. The CDR3 has 15 residues. CDR3 coding DNA: TGTGCCAGCAGCCTAAGAGGGCTGATCACCGGGGAGCTGTTTTTT. It codes for CASSLRGLITGELFF.

This clonotype was seen more than once but under ten times. This rearrangement joins TRBV6-2 or TRBV6-3 to TRBJ2-5; 10 positions agree with TRBD2. This CDR3 is built from 17 residues. Germline loops: CDR1 MNHEY, CDR2 SVGEGT. The ends lost 5 bases at V and 6 bases at J; junction bases unmatched: 15. CDR3: CASSNRASLAGVKTQYF. Written as DNA, the CDR3 is TGTGCCAGCAGTAACCGGGCAAGTCTAGCGGGAGTAAAGACCCAGTACTTC.

This chain links TRBV4-3 with TRBJ2-2, with unresolved D. The CDR3 length is 16 residues. Germline lookup yields CDR1 LGHNA and CDR2 YSLEER. Trimming removed 5 bases from V and 1 base from J, with 14 bases in between. DNA of the CDR3: TGCGCCAGCAGCGACCCGAAGGGAATGAACACCGGGGAGCTGTTTTTT. Protein sequence: CASSDPKGMNTGELFF.